This T cell receptor (beta chain) was retrieved from a study of T-cell memory formation after mild COVID-19. TCRdb reanalysed the 5' RACE reads using MiXCR and keeps one entry per CDR3 protein. The table shows roughly 450,000 distinct CDR3 sequences, with 18% occurring only once. CDR3 size: 12 residues. V lost 2 bases and J lost 4, with 5 bases in between. This clonotype was sampled from an adult woman who had mild COVID-19 (a few samples of this study predate the infection). Cell type and time point are not known. The rearrangement uses TRBV12-3 or TRBV12-4 and TRBJ2-5, with D hard to call. Sequenced sample: PBMCs or a T cell subset sorted from them (not recorded which). CDR3 amino acids: CASSLIVETQYF. CDR3 nucleotide sequence: TGTGCCAGCAGTTTAATCGTAGAGACCCAGTACTTC.